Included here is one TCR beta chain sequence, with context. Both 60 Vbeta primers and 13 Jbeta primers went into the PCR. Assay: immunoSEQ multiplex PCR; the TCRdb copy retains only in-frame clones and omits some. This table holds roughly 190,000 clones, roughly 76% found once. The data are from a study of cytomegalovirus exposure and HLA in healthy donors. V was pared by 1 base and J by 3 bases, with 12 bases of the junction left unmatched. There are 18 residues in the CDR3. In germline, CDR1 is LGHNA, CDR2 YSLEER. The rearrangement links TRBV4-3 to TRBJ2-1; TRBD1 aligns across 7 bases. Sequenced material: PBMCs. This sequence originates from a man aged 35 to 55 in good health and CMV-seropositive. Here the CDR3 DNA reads TGCGCCAGCAGCCAAGGTAGGGGGCGCGCTATCGGCTACAATGAGCAGTTCTTC. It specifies CASSQGRGRAIGYNEQFF.